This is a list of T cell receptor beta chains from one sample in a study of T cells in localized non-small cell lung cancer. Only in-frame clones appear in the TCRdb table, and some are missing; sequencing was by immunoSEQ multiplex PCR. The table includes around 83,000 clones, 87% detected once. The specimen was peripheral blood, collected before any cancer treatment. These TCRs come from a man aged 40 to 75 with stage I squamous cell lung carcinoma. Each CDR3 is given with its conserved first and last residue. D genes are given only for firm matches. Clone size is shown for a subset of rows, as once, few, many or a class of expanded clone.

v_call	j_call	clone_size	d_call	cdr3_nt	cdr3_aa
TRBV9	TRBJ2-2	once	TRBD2	TGTGCCAGCAGCGTAGCGCCGGGACTAGCGGGGGGCGGGGAGCTGTTTTTT	CASSVAPGLAGGGELFF
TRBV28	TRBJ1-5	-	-	TGTGCCAGCAGTCTCCGACAGAATCAGCCCCAGCATTTT	CASSLRQNQPQHF
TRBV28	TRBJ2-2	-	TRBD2	TGTGCCAGCAGTCTAGCGGGGGGCGGGACCGGGGAGCTGTTTTTT	CASSLAGGGTGELFF
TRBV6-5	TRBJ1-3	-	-	TGTGCCAGCAGTTACTCGGGGACCCTTACGGGAAACACCATATATTTT	CASSYSGTLTGNTIYF
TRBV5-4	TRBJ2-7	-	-	TGTGCCAGCAGCTTGGCGGCGTCAGGGGCTTGGTACGAGCAGTACTTC	CASSLAASGAWYEQYF
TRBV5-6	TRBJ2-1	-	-	TGTGCCAGCAGCTCATATAGGGCGCAGTTCTTC	CASSSYRAQFF
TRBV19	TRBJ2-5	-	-	TGTGCCAGTAGTATAGGGAGTAGCGGAGAGACCCAGTACTTC	CASSIGSSGETQYF
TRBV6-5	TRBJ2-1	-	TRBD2	TGTGCCAGCAGAACGGGCGGGGGGCCGTACAATGAGCAGTTCTTC	CASRTGGGPYNEQFF
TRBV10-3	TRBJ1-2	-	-	TGTGCCATCAGCCGGGACTCTAACTATGGCTACACCTTC	CAISRDSNYGYTF
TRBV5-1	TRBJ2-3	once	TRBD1	TGCGCCAGCAGCTTGACGGGACAGGGGGCGTCAGATACGCAGTATTTT	CASSLTGQGASDTQYF
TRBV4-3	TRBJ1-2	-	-	TGCGCCAGCAGCCAAGAACAATCCGTATCGAGGGGCTACACCTTC	CASSQEQSVSRGYTF
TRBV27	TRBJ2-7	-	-	TGTGCCAGCAGTTCCCCGATCTCCCTCGGGAATTACGAGCAGTACTTC	CASSSPISLGNYEQYF
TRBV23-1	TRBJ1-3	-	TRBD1	TGCGCCAGCCGGGGCCGGGACAGGGGTGGGGCTGGAAACACCATATATTTT	CASRGRDRGGAGNTIYF
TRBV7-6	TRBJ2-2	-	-	TGTGCCAGCAGCCCCCAGGACGGGGAGCTGTTTTTT	CASSPQDGELFF
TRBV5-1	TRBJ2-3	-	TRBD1	TGCGCCAGCAGCTTCAGGGGGCTACCAGATACGCAGTATTTT	CASSFRGLPDTQYF
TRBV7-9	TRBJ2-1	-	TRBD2	TGTGCCAGCAGCTTTTATCGTAGCGGGGCTGACAATGAGCAGTTCTTC	CASSFYRSGADNEQFF
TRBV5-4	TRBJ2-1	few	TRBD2	TGTGCCAGCGGGACTAGCGGGAGAAACAATGAGCAGTTCTTC	CASGTSGRNNEQFF
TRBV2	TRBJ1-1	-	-	TGTGCCATATACCCGGGAGCTACCAATACGGGAGCTTTCTTT	CAIYPGATNTGAFF
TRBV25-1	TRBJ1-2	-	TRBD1	TGTGCCAGCAGTGATTACTCGATAGGGGGCGCGGACGGCTACACCTTC	CASSDYSIGGADGYTF
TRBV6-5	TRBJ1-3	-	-	TGTGCCAGCAAGGCGGCGGGGTCTGGAAACACCATATATTTT	CASKAAGSGNTIYF
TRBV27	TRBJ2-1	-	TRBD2	TGTGCCAGCAGTTGGACCGGGACTAGACTTTCCAATGAGCAGTTCTTC	CASSWTGTRLSNEQFF
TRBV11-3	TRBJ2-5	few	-	TGTGCCAGCAGCTCGGGGAGGACGGAGACCCAGTACTTC	CASSSGRTETQYF
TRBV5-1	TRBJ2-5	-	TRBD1	TGCGCCAGCAGTTTCGACAGGGGCCAAGAGACCCAGTACTTC	CASSFDRGQETQYF
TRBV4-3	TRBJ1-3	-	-	TGCGCCAGCAGCCAAGGGACCCACGGAAACACCATATATTTT	CASSQGTHGNTIYF
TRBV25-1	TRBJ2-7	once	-	TGTGCCAGCAGTAAGCCAGGGGTCTCCTACGAGCAGTACTTC	CASSKPGVSYEQYF
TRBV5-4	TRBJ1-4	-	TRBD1	TGTGCCAGCAGCTATGCTGGACAGGCCAGGAGGGGCGAAAAACTGTTTTTT	CASSYAGQARRGEKLFF
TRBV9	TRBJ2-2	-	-	TGTGCCAGCTCGGGTGAGAACACCGGGGAGCTGTTTTTT	CASSGENTGELFF
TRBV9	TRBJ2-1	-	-	TGTGCCAGCAGCGCCCCAGACAGTAGGGAGCAGTTCTTC	CASSAPDSREQFF
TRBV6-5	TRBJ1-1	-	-	TGTGCCAGCAGTAGGTTCGGAGCGAACACTGAAGCTTTCTTT	CASSRFGANTEAFF
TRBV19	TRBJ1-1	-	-	TGTGCCAGTACCCGCGACAGTCCTCTGAGGGCTGAAGCTTTCTTT	CASTRDSPLRAEAFF
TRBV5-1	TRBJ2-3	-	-	TGCGCCAGCAGCTTGGCCGAAGTAGATACGCAGTATTTT	CASSLAEVDTQYF
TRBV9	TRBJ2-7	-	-	TGTGCCAGCAGCGTAGGCCAGGACTACGAGCAGTACTTC	CASSVGQDYEQYF
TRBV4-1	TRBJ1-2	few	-	TGCGCCAGCAGCCGGAACAGGGAGAGGGACTATGGCTACACCTTC	CASSRNRERDYGYTF
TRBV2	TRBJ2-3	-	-	TGTGCCAGCAGGCTGGAAGTTGCACAAGATACGCAGTATTTT	CASRLEVAQDTQYF
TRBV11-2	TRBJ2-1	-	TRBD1	TGTGCCAGCAGCCCACGGGACAGCAATGAGCAGTTCTTC	CASSPRDSNEQFF
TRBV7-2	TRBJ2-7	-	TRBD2	TGTGCCAGCAGCTTATTGGGACTAGCGACCTACGAGCAGTACTTC	CASSLLGLATYEQYF
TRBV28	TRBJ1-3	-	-	TGTGCCAGCAGTTTATTTGGAGACTCTGGAAACACCATATATTTT	CASSLFGDSGNTIYF
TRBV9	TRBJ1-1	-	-	TGTGCCAGCAGCGTAGCAGAGGGCCGAACTGAAGCTTTCTTT	CASSVAEGRTEAFF
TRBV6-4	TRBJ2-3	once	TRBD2	TGTGCCAGCAGTGACTTTGGACTAGCGGGGGGGCTTAGAACAGATACGCAGTATTTT	CASSDFGLAGGLRTDTQYF
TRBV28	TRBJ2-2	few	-	TGTGCCAGCAGTTTAGCGGGGATTACCGGGGAGCTGTTTTTT	CASSLAGITGELFF
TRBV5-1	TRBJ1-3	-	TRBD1	TGCGCCAGCAGCGCCGGACAGGGGGCAATAGACACCATATATTTT	CASSAGQGAIDTIYF
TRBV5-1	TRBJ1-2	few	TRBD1	TGCGCCAGCAGCTTGGACAGGGGTGGTAGTGGCTACACCTTC	CASSLDRGGSGYTF
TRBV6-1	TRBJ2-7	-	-	TGTGCCAGCAGGGAAAATATTCTCTCCTACGAGCAGTACTTC	CASRENILSYEQYF
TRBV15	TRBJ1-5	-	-	TGTGCCACCAGCAGAGATAGCTGGACACCCCAGGGAGCCCAGCATTTT	CATSRDSWTPQGAQHF
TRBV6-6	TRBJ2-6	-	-	TGTGCCAGCAGTTACTCGCAGGGGCGCGGGGCCAACGTCCTGACTTTC	CASSYSQGRGANVLTF
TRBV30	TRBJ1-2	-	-	TGTGCCTGGAGTAAGGGGACCATCTATGGCTACACCTTC	CAWSKGTIYGYTF
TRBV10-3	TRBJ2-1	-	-	TGTGCCATCAGTTATAGACAGGACAATGAGCAGTTCTTC	CAISYRQDNEQFF
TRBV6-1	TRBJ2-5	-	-	TGTGCCTCTCTCAGGGGGGGACTCCAAGAGACCCAGTACTTC	CASLRGGLQETQYF
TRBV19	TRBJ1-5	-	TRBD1	TGTGCCAGTATTCCCAGGACAGGGGCCGATAGCAATCAGCCCCAGCATTTT	CASIPRTGADSNQPQHF
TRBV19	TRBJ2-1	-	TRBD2	TGTGCCAGTAGATCCCTCTCTAGCGGGTCCTACAATGAGCAGTTCTTC	CASRSLSSGSYNEQFF
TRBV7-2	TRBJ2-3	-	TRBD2	TGTGCCAGCAGCCCTAGCGGGGGGGCCGGAGATACGCAGTATTTT	CASSPSGGAGDTQYF
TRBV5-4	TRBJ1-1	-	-	TGTGCCAGCAGCTCCACTCCCGTGGGGAACACTGAAGCTTTCTTT	CASSSTPVGNTEAFF
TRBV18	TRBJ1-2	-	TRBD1	TGTGCCAGCTCACCGACGGACAGGGCACCCTATGGCTACACCTTC	CASSPTDRAPYGYTF
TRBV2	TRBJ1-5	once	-	TGTGCCAGCAGTCACTCCGCGGGGGTGGGCAATCAGCCCCAGCATTTT	CASSHSAGVGNQPQHF